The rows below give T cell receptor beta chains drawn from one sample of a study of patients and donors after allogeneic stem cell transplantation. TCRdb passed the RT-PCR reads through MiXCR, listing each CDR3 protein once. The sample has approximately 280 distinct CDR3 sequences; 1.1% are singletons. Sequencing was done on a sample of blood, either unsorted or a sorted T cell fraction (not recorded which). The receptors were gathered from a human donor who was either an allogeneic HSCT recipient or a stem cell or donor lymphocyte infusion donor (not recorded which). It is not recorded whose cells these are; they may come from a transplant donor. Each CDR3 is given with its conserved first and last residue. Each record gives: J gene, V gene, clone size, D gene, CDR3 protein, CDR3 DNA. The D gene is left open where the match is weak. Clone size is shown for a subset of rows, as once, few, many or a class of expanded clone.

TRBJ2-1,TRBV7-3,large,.,CASSSLTGPTYNEQFF,TGTGCCAGCAGCTCACTTACAGGTCCAACTTACAATGAGCAGTTCTTC
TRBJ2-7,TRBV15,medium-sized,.,CATSRDRTGHEQYF,TGTGCCACCAGCAGAGATCGAACAGGACATGAGCAGTACTTC
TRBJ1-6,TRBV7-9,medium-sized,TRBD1,CASSLNRGRRNSPLHF,TGTGCCAGCAGCTTAAACAGGGGGCGGCGGAATTCACCCCTCCACTTT
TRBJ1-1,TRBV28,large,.,CASTTFWGGNTEAFF,TGTGCCAGCACCACCTTCTGGGGAGGGAACACTGAAGCTTTCTTT
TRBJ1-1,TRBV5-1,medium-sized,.,CASRMTRNTEAFF,TGCGCCAGCAGGATGACCAGGAACACTGAAGCTTTCTTT
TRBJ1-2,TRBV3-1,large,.,CASSDGTVANYGYTF,TGTGCCAGCAGCGACGGGACGGTAGCTAACTATGGCTACACCTTC
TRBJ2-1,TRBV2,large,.,CASSDRVNEQFF,TGTGCCAGCAGTGACAGGGTAAATGAGCAGTTCTTC
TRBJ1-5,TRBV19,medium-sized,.,CASTQGGPYQPQHF,TGTGCCAGTACCCAAGGGGGGCCCTATCAGCCCCAGCATTTT
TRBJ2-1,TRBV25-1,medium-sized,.,CAIQGSSYNEQFF,TGTGCCATCCAGGGAAGCTCCTACAATGAGCAGTTCTTC
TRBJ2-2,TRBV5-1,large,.,CASSRNTGELFF,TGCGCCAGCAGCCGGAACACCGGGGAGCTGTTTTTT
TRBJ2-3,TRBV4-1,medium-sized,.,CASSQGPGGGKGTDTQYF,TGCGCCAGCAGCCAAGGGCCAGGAGGGGGGAAAGGCACAGATACGCAGTATTTT
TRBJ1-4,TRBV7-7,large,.,CASRHARNEKLFF,TGTGCCAGCAGACATGCCCGTAATGAAAAACTGTTTTTT
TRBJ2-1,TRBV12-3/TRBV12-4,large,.,CASSLGGYNEQFF,TGTGCCAGCAGTTTAGGGGGCTATAATGAGCAGTTCTTC
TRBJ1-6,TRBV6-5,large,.,CASSYSSGSPLHF,TGTGCCAGCAGTTACTCGAGCGGTTCACCCCTCCACTTT
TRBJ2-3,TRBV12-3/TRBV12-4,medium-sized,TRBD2,CASSLGLADTQYF,TGTGCCAGCAGTCTCGGACTAGCGGATACGCAGTATTTT
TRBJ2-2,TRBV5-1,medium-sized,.,CASSLARGGTGELFF,TGCGCCAGCAGCTTGGCTCGAGGGGGCACCGGGGAGCTGTTTTTT
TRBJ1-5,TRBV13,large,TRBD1,CASSRTGGNQPQHF,TGTGCCAGCAGCCGGACAGGGGGCAATCAGCCCCAGCATTTT
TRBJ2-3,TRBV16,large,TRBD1,CASSQSIRDRVTDTQYF,TGTGCCAGCAGCCAATCTATCCGGGACAGGGTCACAGATACGCAGTATTTT
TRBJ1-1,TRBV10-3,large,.,CAISESIDVATEAFF,TGTGCCATCAGTGAGTCGATAGATGTTGCCACTGAAGCTTTCTTT
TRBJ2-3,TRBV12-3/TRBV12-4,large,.,CASRLGEVDTQYF,TGTGCCAGCAGACTGGGCGAAGTGGATACGCAGTATTTT
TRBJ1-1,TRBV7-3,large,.,CASSLYMNTEAFF,TGTGCCAGCAGCCTCTACATGAACACTGAAGCTTTCTTT
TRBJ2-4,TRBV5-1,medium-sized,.,CASSLTAPGNIQYF,TGCGCCAGCAGCTTGACCGCTCCAGGGAACATTCAGTACTTC
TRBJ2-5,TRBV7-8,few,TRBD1,CASSTNGQGPGRETQYF,TGTGCCAGCAGCACGAACGGACAGGGACCGGGCAGGGAGACCCAGTACTTC
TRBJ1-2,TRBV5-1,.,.,CASSFSLYNGYTF,TGCGCCAGCAGCTTCTCCCTCTACAACGGCTACACCTTC
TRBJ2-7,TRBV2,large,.,CATKTTKYEQYF,TGTGCCACCAAAACAACTAAATACGAGCAGTACTTC
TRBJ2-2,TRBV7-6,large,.,CASSGGTGELFF,TGTGCCAGCAGCGGGGGGACCGGGGAGCTGTTTTTT
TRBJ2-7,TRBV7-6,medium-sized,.,CASSLSPGTEQYF,TGTGCCAGCAGCTTAAGCCCGGGGACCGAGCAGTACTTC
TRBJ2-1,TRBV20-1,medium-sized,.,CSARGPGEQFF,TGCAGTGCTAGAGGTCCAGGCGAGCAGTTCTTC
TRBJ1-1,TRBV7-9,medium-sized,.,CASSLSLNTEAFF,TGTGCCAGCAGTTTAAGTTTGAACACTGAAGCTTTCTTT
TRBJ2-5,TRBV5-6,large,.,CASSLEQYQETQYF,TGTGCCAGCAGCTTGGAACAGTACCAAGAGACCCAGTACTTC
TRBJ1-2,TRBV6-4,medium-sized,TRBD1,CASSDRSTGTEGYTF,TGTGCCAGCAGTGACCGTTCGACAGGGACGGAAGGCTACACCTTC
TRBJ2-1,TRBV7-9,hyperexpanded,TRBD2,CASSPPKGAGSSYNEQFF,TGTGCCAGCAGCCCCCCGAAGGGAGCGGGGAGCTCCTACAATGAGCAGTTCTTC
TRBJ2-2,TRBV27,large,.,CASSHINTGELFF,TGTGCCAGCAGCCACATCAACACCGGGGAGCTGTTTTTT
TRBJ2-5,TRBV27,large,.,CASSFENRAGETQYF,TGTGCCAGCAGTTTTGAAAACAGGGCGGGAGAGACCCAGTACTTC
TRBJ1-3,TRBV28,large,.,CASSFRTPPVGNTIYF,TGTGCCAGCAGTTTCCGGACCCCACCAGTCGGAAACACCATATATTTT
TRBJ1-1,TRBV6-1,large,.,CASQTIGPGNTEAFF,TGTGCCAGCCAAACTATAGGTCCGGGGAACACTGAAGCTTTCTTT
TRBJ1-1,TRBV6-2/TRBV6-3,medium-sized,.,CASTLTDVSGAFF,TGTGCCAGCACCTTGACGGACGTTTCGGGAGCTTTCTTT
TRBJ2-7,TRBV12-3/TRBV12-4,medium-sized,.,CASSFAGSHSYEQYF,TGTGCCAGCAGTTTTGCGGGTTCCCACTCCTACGAGCAGTACTTC
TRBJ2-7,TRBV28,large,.,CASSWTAEGREQYF,TGTGCCAGCAGTTGGACAGCGGAGGGCCGCGAGCAGTACTTC